The next 14 T cell receptor beta chains were all read from a single sample in a study of blood T cell repertoires in COVID-19. The repertoire was sequenced with immunoSEQ multiplex PCR; TCRdb's copy has only in-frame clones and lacks some. The sample has about 150,000 clones; about four fifths are singletons. Source material: peripheral blood. These receptors were taken from an older woman with acute or convalescent COVID-19.

Concerning this clone: The sample carries other DNA sequences with the same CDR3. V and J are TRBV7-9 and TRBJ1-4, with D possibly being TRBD1 (5 bases). V was cut by 1 base and J by 5 bases, with 8 bases left in between. This CDR3 spans 14 amino acids. The germline CDR1 and CDR2 sequences are SEHNR and FQNEAQ (reference sequence). CDR3 in DNA: TGTGCCAGCAGCTTAGTGGGGGGGAATGAAAAACTGTTTTTT. Its protein is CASSLVGGNEKLFF.

Points on this clone: One end of the junction is discordant with germline, which a read error may explain. V usage is TRBV7-3 and J usage is TRBJ2-3, with D perhaps TRBD1 (6 bases). The CDR3 consists of 16 residues. Germline loops: CDR1 SGHTA, CDR2 FQGTGA. CDR3 sequence reads: CASSTPQGLSPATRYF. CDR3 DNA sequence: TGTGCCAGCAGCACACCGCAGGGGCTGTCTCCTGCTACGCGGTATTTT.

This rearrangement joins TRBV18 to TRBJ2-2; 7 positions agree with TRBD1. Germline V lookup: CDR1 KGHSH, CDR2 LQKENI. This CDR3 spans 15 amino acids. V shed 2 bases, J shed 1 base, and the junction held 1 base outside the gene matches. The CDR3 region has the DNA TGTGCCAGCTCACCAAGGACAGGGAACACCGGGGAGCTGTTTTTT. The encoded protein is CASSPRTGNTGELFF.

This clone was seen a few times. The rearrangement links TRBV19 to TRBJ1-5, with TRBD1 matching over 10 bases. V lost 6 bases to trimming and J lost 11 bases; unmatched junction nucleotides: 16. Germline CDR1 is LNHDA and CDR2 is SQIVND (reference sequence). There are 16 residues in the CDR3. The CDR3 is CASREDRGGFFKTQHF. CDR3 nucleotide sequence: TGTGCCAGTAGGGAGGACAGGGGGGGTTTTTTTAAGACCCAGCATTTT.

The chain carries TRBV19 and TRBJ1-4; D may be TRBD1 (6 bases). This CDR3 is built from 13 residues. V shed 6 bases and J shed 8 bases, with 13 bases lying between them. CDR1 is LNHDA, CDR2 SQIVND, per germline (reference sequence). CDR3 sequence: CASRRGLREKLFF. CDR3 coding DNA: TGTGCCAGTAGGCGGGGGCTGCGCGAAAAACTGTTTTTT.

This clone has a handful of counts. In DNA form, the CDR3 reads TGTGCCAGCCGCATAGGGCAGGGGAGCTATGGCTACACCTTC. Amino acid sequence: CASRIGQGSYGYTF. The chain joins TRBV28 to TRBJ1-2, with D possibly matching TRBD1 (6 bases). Germline V gene sequence: CDR1 MDHEN, CDR2 SYDVKM. V dropped 8 bases and J dropped 4 bases, with 17 bases sitting between them. The CDR3 spans 14 residues.

The chain combines TRBV3-1 (or the pseudogene TRBV3-2) with TRBJ1-1; D gene unclear. Germline V CDR1 and CDR2: LGHDT, YNNKEL (reference sequence). Trimming cost V 0 bases and J 6 bases, with 8 bases left between them. The CDR3 length is 13 residues. The CDR3 sequence: CASSQDQVAEAFF. The CDR3 nucleotides read TGTGCCAGCAGCCAAGATCAGGTAGCTGAAGCTTTCTTT.

This chain links TRBV9 with TRBJ2-5; 8 nucleotides line up with TRBD1. Unmatched junction bases numbered 6, after V lost 3 bases and J lost 5 bases. CDR1 and CDR2 from the germline V gene are SGDLS and YYNGEE. The CDR3 totals 14 residues. CDR3 in DNA: TGTGCCAGCAGCGCCCTGGACAGGGTTGAGACCCAGTACTTC. Translating gives CASSALDRVETQYF.

The chain employs TRBV7-8 and TRBJ1-2; the match to TRBD1 covers 9 bases. The CDR3 contains 17 residues. V shed 3 bases, J shed 4 bases, and the junction held 12 bases outside the gene matches. Germline V gives CDR1 SGHVS, CDR2 FQNEAQ. The CDR3: CASSFRTGVDRGYGYTF. The CDR3 DNA follows: TGTGCCAGCAGCTTTAGGACAGGGGTAGATCGCGGCTATGGCTACACCTTC.

This chain uses TRBV6-5 with TRBJ2-1; 9 nucleotides line up with TRBD1. CDR1 is MNHEY and CDR2 is SVGAGI in the germline V gene. CDR3 length: 15 amino acids. V dropped 6 bases and J dropped 4; count of bases not matched to a gene: 7. This CDR3 is CASRKDRGVYNEQFF. The DNA for the CDR3 is TGTGCCAGCAGAAAGGACAGGGGAGTGTACAATGAGCAGTTCTTC.

This clone was counted a few times. The genes are TRBV5-1 and TRBJ1-6, with 10 bases aligning to TRBD1. The CDR3 runs to 17 residues. Germline V gene lookup returns CDR1 SGHRS and CDR2 YFSETQ. V dropped 0 bases and J dropped 9; count of bases not matched to a gene: 9. DNA of the CDR3: TGCGCCAGCAGCTTGGCATCTCGGGGACAGGGGAGTTCACCCCTCCACTTT. This sequence encodes CASSLASRGQGSSPLHF.

The CDR3 loop is CAPPGIAFYGYTF. The CDR3 coding sequence is TGTGCCCCACCGGGGATCGCCTTCTATGGCTACACCTTC. The chain links TRBV30 to TRBJ1-2; D not resolved. The CDR3 covers 13 residues. V lost 8 bases and J lost 4, with 17 bases in between. Germline V lookup: CDR1 GTSNPN, CDR2 SVGIG (reference sequence).

The chain employs TRBV7-2 and TRBJ2-1, with 15 bases matching TRBD2. The CDR3 has 19 amino acids. V shed 1 base, J shed 4 bases, and the junction held 8 bases outside the gene matches. CDR1 is SGHTA and CDR2 is FQGNSA in the germline V gene. The CDR3 protein is CASSLVPPGLAGGYNEQFF. CDR3 in DNA: TGTGCCAGCAGCTTAGTGCCCCCGGGACTAGCGGGGGGATACAATGAGCAGTTCTTC.

The chain has TRBV5-6 and TRBJ2-7; D may be TRBD1 (6 bases). Germline CDR1 and CDR2: SGHDT and YYEEEE. The CDR3 spans 13 residues. V lost 4 bases and J lost 7, with 15 bases in between. DNA for the CDR3: TGTGCCAGCAGCCCGAGGGGGATTCTAGAGCAGTACGTC. Amino acids: CASSPRGILEQYV.